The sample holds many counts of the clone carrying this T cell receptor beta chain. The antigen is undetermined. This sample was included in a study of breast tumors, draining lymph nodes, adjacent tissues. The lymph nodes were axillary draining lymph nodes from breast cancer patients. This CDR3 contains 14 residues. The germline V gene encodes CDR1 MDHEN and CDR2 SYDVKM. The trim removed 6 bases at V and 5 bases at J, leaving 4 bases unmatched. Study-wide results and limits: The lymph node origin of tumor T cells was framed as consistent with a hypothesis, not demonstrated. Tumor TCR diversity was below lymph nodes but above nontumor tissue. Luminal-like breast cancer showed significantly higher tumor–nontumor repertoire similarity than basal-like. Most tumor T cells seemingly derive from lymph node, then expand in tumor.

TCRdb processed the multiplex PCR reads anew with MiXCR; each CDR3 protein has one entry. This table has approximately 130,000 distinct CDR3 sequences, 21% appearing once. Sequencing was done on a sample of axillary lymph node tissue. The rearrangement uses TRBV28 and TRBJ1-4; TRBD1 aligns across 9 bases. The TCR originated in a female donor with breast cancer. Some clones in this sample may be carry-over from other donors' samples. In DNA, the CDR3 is TGTGCCAGCAGCTTAGGACAGGGGAATGAAAAACTGTTTTTT. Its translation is CASSLGQGNEKLFF.